The clone carrying this T cell receptor beta chain was counted ten times or more. TCRdb reprocessed the PCR reads using MiXCR. The sample has some 30,000 clones, 7% to 9% seen once. These data belong to a study of metastatic and nonmetastatic thyroid tumors. Until they underwent thyroid surgery, no patient had received any treatment. This TCR derives from a female donor with papillary thyroid cancer or a benign thyroid nodule (not recorded which). Some clones in this sample may be carry-over from other donors' samples. Source material: blood.

The DNA for the CDR3 is TGTGCCAGCGGGGAGGCGGGGAAAGGCGCCGGGGAGCTGTTTTTT. Amino acids: CASGEAGKGAGELFF. The rearrangement links TRBV27 to TRBJ2-2; maybe TRBD2 (6 bases). Germline CDR1 is MNHEY and CDR2 is SMNVEV (reference sequence). This CDR3 region has 15 residues. Trimming cost V 8 bases and J 6 bases, with 19 bases left between them.